The rows below give T cell receptor beta chains drawn from one sample of a study of blood T cell repertoires in COVID-19. Sequenced by immunoSEQ multiplex PCR; TCRdb stores in-frame clones only, minus some. The sample holds tens of thousands of clones, about 90% seen once. The sequenced material came from peripheral blood. The receptor source for this set is a human donor in a cohort sampled during active COVID-19. Each CDR3 is given with its conserved first and last residue. Fields, in order: J gene, V gene, CDR3 protein.

J gene: TRBJ2-7
V gene: TRBV5-1
CDR3 protein: CASSLGGEQYF

J gene: TRBJ2-3
V gene: TRBV14
CDR3 protein: CASSSQYATGRPDTQYF

J gene: TRBJ1-5
V gene: TRBV7-6
CDR3 protein: CASSVDLGNQPQHF

J gene: TRBJ2-7
V gene: TRBV19
CDR3 protein: CASSTRQGGSYEQYF

J gene: TRBJ1-2
V gene: TRBV7-2
CDR3 protein: CASSLEQGGAWGYTF

J gene: TRBJ1-1
V gene: TRBV12-3/TRBV12-4
CDR3 protein: CASSLGQGQAFF

J gene: TRBJ1-5
V gene: TRBV5-6
CDR3 protein: CASSWGQTNQPQHF

J gene: TRBJ2-7
V gene: TRBV6-5
CDR3 protein: CASSYSQGKLYEQYF

J gene: TRBJ2-3
V gene: TRBV12-3/TRBV12-4
CDR3 protein: CASSLNADTQYF

J gene: TRBJ1-3
V gene: TRBV3-1/TRBV3-2
CDR3 protein: CASSRTGGGNTIYF

J gene: TRBJ2-7
V gene: TRBV3-1/TRBV3-2
CDR3 protein: CASSQMGQTYEQYF

J gene: TRBJ2-7
V gene: TRBV16
CDR3 protein: CASSQFASGNYEQYF

J gene: TRBJ2-5
V gene: TRBV6-1
CDR3 protein: CASSAGDREAQPRETQYF

J gene: TRBJ1-2
V gene: TRBV2
CDR3 protein: CASSESRGGYGYTF

J gene: TRBJ1-4
V gene: TRBV9
CDR3 protein: CASSVGVGTVNEKLFF

J gene: TRBJ2-7
V gene: TRBV10-3
CDR3 protein: CATTGLAVVEQYF